These 6 T cell receptor beta chains came from one sample sequenced in a study of blood T cell repertoires in COVID-19. Method: immunoSEQ multiplex PCR; TCRdb's copy keeps in-frame clones and lacks some. The sample has a few hundred thousand clones, 80% to 90% seen once; the top ten hold less than 2.5%. Material for sequencing was PBMCs or T cells enriched from blood (not recorded which). The receptors were sampled from a man younger than 45 who had recovered from COVID-19.

The chain has TRBV2 and TRBJ2-2; D unclear. The germline V and J ends were trimmed by 4 bases and 9 bases, with 6 bases remaining between them. Germline CDR1 SNHLY, CDR2 FYNNEI. The CDR3 covers 11 residues. The CDR3 DNA reads TGTGCCAGCAGTGTAGTACGGGAGCTGTTTTTT. This translates into CASSVVRELFF.

The CDR3, as DNA: TGTGCCAGCAGCCCTAGGTCAGGGGGCTTGAGCACAGATACGCAGTATTTT. This codes for CASSPRSGGLSTDTQYF. The rearrangement links TRBV5-4 to TRBJ2-3; 8 nucleotides match TRBD1. From germline, CDR1 is SGHNT and CDR2 YYREEE (reference sequence). J was trimmed by 0 bases and V by 4 bases; bases with no gene match: 10. This CDR3 region has 17 residues.

The chain joins TRBV6-5 to TRBJ1-1; TRBD1 is a possible D gene (5 bases). The CDR3 is 14 residues long. Deletions cut 5 bases from V and 3 bases from J, with 13 bases between. Per germline, CDR1 MNHEY and CDR2 SVGAGI. CDR3 in amino acids: CASSRPGWDTEAFF. The CDR3 DNA reads TGTGCCAGCAGTCGACCAGGGTGGGACACTGAAGCTTTCTTT.

The rearrangement links TRBV6-2 or TRBV6-3 to TRBJ1-2, with TRBD1 matching 12 bases. The CDR3 covers 18 residues. Trimming took 5 bases from V and 3 from J; bases not matched to a gene: 13. Germline CDR1 and CDR2: MNHEY and SVGEGT. CDR3 bases: TGTGCCAGCAGTGACCGGGACAGGGGGCGCCTCGAAGACTATGGCTACACCTTC. It is translated as CASSDRDRGRLEDYGYTF.

The genes are TRBV9 and TRBJ2-7, with TRBD1 matching over 10 bases. With V trimmed by 2 bases and J by 3 bases, 5 bases remained unmatched. CDR3 size: 15 residues. The V gene's germline CDR1 is SGDLS and CDR2 YYNGEE. The CDR3 DNA sequence: TGTGCCAGCAGCGTTGGAGGACAGGGGGTCTACGAGCAGTACTTC. It translates to CASSVGGQGVYEQYF.

J is TRBJ2-5 and V is TRBV5-1, with a tentative D call TRBD1 (6 bases). Looked up from germline, CDR1 is SGHRS and CDR2 is YFSETQ. The CDR3 spans 14 residues. Trimming left V 7 bases short and J 0 bases short, with 13 bases between. In DNA, the CDR3 is TGCGCCAGCCAAACAGGGACCTACCAAGAGACCCAGTACTTC. This codes for CASQTGTYQETQYF.